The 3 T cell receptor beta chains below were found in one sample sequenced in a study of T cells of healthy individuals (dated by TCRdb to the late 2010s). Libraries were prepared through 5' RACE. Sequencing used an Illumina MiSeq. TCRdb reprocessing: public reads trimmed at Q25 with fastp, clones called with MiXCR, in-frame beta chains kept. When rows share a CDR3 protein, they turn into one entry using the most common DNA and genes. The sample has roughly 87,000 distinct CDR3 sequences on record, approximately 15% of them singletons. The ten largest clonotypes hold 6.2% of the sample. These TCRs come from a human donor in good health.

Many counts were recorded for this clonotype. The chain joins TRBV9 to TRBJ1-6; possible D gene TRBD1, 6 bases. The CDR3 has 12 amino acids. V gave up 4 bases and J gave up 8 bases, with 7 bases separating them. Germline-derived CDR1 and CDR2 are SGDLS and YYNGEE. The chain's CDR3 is CASSPGDSPLHF. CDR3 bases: TGTGCCAGCAGCCCAGGGGATTCACCCCTCCACTTT.

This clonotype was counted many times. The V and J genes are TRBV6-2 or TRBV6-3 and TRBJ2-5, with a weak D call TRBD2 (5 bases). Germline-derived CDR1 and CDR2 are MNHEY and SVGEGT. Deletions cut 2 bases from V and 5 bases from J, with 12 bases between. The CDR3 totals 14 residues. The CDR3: CASSYGGESETQYF. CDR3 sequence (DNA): TGTGCCAGCAGTTACGGAGGAGAGTCGGAGACCCAGTACTTC.

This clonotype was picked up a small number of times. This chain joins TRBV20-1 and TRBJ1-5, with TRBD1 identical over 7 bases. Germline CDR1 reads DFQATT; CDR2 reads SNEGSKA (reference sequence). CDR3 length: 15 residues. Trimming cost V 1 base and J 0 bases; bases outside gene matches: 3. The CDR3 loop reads CSARVTGYSNQPQHF. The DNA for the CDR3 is TGCAGTGCTAGAGTGACAGGGTATAGCAATCAGCCCCAGCATTTT.